What follows are 12 T cell receptor beta chains derived from one specimen sequenced in a study of prognosis after radiotherapy for stage I lung cancer. Two-round multiplex PCR on genomic DNA was the method by which TCR beta CDR3 was amplified. Primers (each specific to one TRBV or TRBJ gene) were used in first-round PCR. TCRdb called the multiplex PCR reads again in MiXCR, with one record for every CDR3 protein. The table lists 30,000 to 35,000 distinct CDR3 sequences, 40% to 60% of them singletons. The specimen comprised PBMCs, sampled before or after stereotactic body radiation therapy (not recorded which). The receptors here all came from a donor over 45 with non-small cell lung cancer.

Concerning this clonotype itself: A far larger clone is only one base removed, so a read error is likely. The rearrangement joins TRBV6-5 to TRBJ1-5; 7 bases are a match to TRBD1. With 10 bases clipped from V and 4 bases from J, the junction kept 13 bases outside the gene matches. CDR1 and CDR2 from the germline V gene are MNHEY and SVGAGI. The CDR3 runs 15 residues. CDR3 sequence (DNA): TGTGCCATCAGGAGGGACAGTCGTTCAAATCAGCCCCAGCATTTT. Protein sequence: CAIRRDSRSNQPQHF.

This clonotype was detected only a few times. A far larger clone is only one base removed, so a read error is likely. The V gene is TRBV14, the J gene TRBJ2-3; perhaps TRBD1 as D (6 bases). V lost 3 bases and J lost 5, with 15 bases in between. Germline V CDR1 and CDR2: SGHDN, FVKESK. The CDR3 is 15 amino acids. The CDR3 DNA sequence: TGTGCCAGCAGCCACGCGCAGGGGAAAATAGATACGCAGTATTTT. This sequence encodes CASSHAQGKIDTQYF.

In its sample, this clonotype was seen many times. The chain joins TRBV3-1 to TRBJ2-1, with D unclear. The CDR3 totals 13 residues. V gave up 5 bases and J gave up 6 bases, with 11 bases separating them. Germline V lookup: CDR1 LGHDT, CDR2 YNNKEL (reference sequence). The CDR3 sequence is CASSSRSINEQFF. The CDR3 DNA reads as TGTGCCAGCAGCTCGCGGTCGATCAATGAGCAGTTCTTC.

As concerns this clonotype: This probably arose from a read error, given a far larger clone one base away. V and J are TRBV7-9 and TRBJ1-5, with D perhaps matching TRBD1 (6 bases). CDR3 size: 16 residues. Germline values: CDR1 SEHNR, CDR2 FQNEAQ (reference sequence). V shed 1 base and J shed 3 bases, with 13 bases lying between them. The CDR3 sequence is CASSLGTAYNNQPQHF. The CDR3 DNA reads TGTGCCAGCAGCTTAGGGACAGCCTATAACAATCAGCCCCAGCATTTT.

This rearrangement joins TRBV12-3 or TRBV12-4 to TRBJ1-3, with D possibly TRBD1 on 5 matching bases. Trimming stripped 2 bases from V and 1 base from J, with 6 bases between. The CDR3 consists of 14 residues. CDR3 sequence reads: CASSLRGSGNTIYF. The CDR3 nucleotides read TGTGCCAGCAGTTTAAGGGGATCTGGAAACACCATATATTTT.

A word on this clonotype: This sequence may be a read error, since a much larger clone differs from it by one base. The chain joins TRBV15 to TRBJ2-5; D perhaps matches TRBD2 (6 bases). Germline CDR1 LNHNV, CDR2 YYDKDF (reference sequence). CDR3 length: 15 amino acids. Trimming cost V 2 bases and J 7 bases, with 17 bases left between them. The CDR3 nucleotides read TGTGCCACCAGCAGATGGGCTAGCGTGGCGGGGACCCAGTACTTC. Translated: CATSRWASVAGTQYF.

The gene calls are TRBV7-2 and TRBJ2-7; 8 bases match TRBD2. CDR1 is SGHTA and CDR2 is FQGNSA in the germline V gene. This CDR3 spans 15 amino acids. V lost 6 bases and J lost 2; bases outside the gene matches: 9. DNA for the CDR3: TGTGCCAGCAGTCCCCAGCGGGGGCGCCCCTACGAGCAGTACTTC. Protein: CASSPQRGRPYEQYF.

The CDR3 DNA reads TGTGCCAGCATCCATGTCGGGGGAACCGGGGCTCCCTTTACCGACTATGGCTACACCTTC. Encoded protein: CASIHVGGTGAPFTDYGYTF. The V gene is TRBV28, the J gene TRBJ1-2; weak D call: TRBD1 (5 bases). This CDR3 spans 20 amino acids. V shed 7 bases and J shed 3 bases, with 33 bases lying between them. Germline-derived CDR1 and CDR2 are MDHEN and SYDVKM.

The V gene is TRBV19, the J gene TRBJ2-3; D is unclear. V was trimmed by 11 bases and J by 4 bases, leaving 13 bases between them. The CDR3 runs to 12 residues. CDR1 and CDR2 (germline): LNHDA, SQIVND (reference sequence). The CDR3 DNA reads as TGTGCCTCCAGCGAGGTCTCAGATACGCAGTATTTT. This translates into CASSEVSDTQYF.

This clonotype appeared many times. The chain uses TRBV25-1 and TRBJ2-3; maybe TRBD1 (6 bases). Germline V gene sequence: CDR1 MGHDK, CDR2 SYGVNS. The CDR3 is made up of 16 amino acids. The V end was cut by 5 bases, the J end by 5 bases, with 20 bases between. The CDR3 DNA follows: TGTGCCAGCAGTCCCCGAACAGGGCCAGGAGAAGATACGCAGTATTTT. Translated, it gives CASSPRTGPGEDTQYF. The full variable domain, its missing parts supplied by reference TRBV25-1 and TRBJ2-3, is EADIYQTPRYLVIGTGKKITLECSQTMGHDKMYWYQQDPGMELHLIHYSYGVNSTEKGDLSSESTVSRIRTEHFPLTLESARPSHTSQYLCASSPRTGPGEDTQYFGPGTRLTVL.

By share of the sample, this clonotype is medium-sized (0.01 to 0.1%). The chain carries TRBV7-2 and TRBJ2-2, with TRBD1 as a possible D gene (7 bases). The germline gives CDR1 SGHTA, CDR2 FQGNSA. The V end lost 7 bases, the J end lost 5 bases, and 23 bases lay between the germline ends. The CDR3 has 17 amino acids. The CDR3 region has the DNA TGTGCCAGCACCCAAGACGGGGCAGGGGGGAATACCGGGGAGCTGTTTTTT. Translating it yields CASTQDGAGGNTGELFF.

This clonotype is medium-sized by share. The chain joins TRBV12-3 or TRBV12-4 to TRBJ1-2; possible D gene TRBD1, 5 bases. V was cut by 8 bases and J by 5 bases, with 18 bases left in between. This CDR3 region has 14 residues. The CDR3 nucleotides read TGTGCCAGCGGCACCCCCGGGACGGTGTATGGCTACACCTTC. Residues: CASGTPGTVYGYTF.